This paragraph covers one T cell receptor (beta chain) sequence. This record comes from a study of blood T cell repertoires in COVID-19. Study background: Specimens from acute and convalescent COVID-19 originated in the United States, Italy and Spain. The analysed material was cDNA or gDNA that came from T cells, B-cell-depleted T cells, or PBMCs.

This CDR3 is built from 15 residues. V lost 5 bases to trimming and J lost 4 bases, with 17 bases between them. Germline assignment: CDR1 LNHDA and CDR2 SQIVND (reference sequence). Profiling relied on immunoSEQ multiplex PCR, and the TCRdb table lists in-frame clones only, not all of them. The repertoire has about 120,000 clones, roughly 91% of them found once; the top ten carry 3% to 4%. The chain employs TRBV19 and TRBJ1-1, with D possibly matching TRBD1 (5 bases). This TCR derives from a woman aged 50 to 60 with acute or convalescent COVID-19. The sequenced sample consisted of peripheral blood. For the CDR3, the DNA is TGTGCCAGTAGTCTCGACAGCGCTACTCCCACTGAAGCTTTCTTT. This encodes CASSLDSATPTEAFF. Full variable domain (rest looked up from reference TRBV19 and TRBJ1-1): DGGITQSPKYLFRKEGQNVTLSCEQNLNHDAMYWYRQDPGQGLRLIYYSQIVNDFQKGDIAEGYSVSREKKESFPLTVTSAQKNPTAFYLCASSLDSATPTEAFFGQGTRLTVV.